This TCR beta chain was retrieved from a study of Ad26.COV2.S vaccination and SARS-CoV-2 variants. In germline, CDR1 is SGHRS, CDR2 YFSETQ. Between the trimmed V and J ends, which lost 0 bases and 15 bases, there was a span of 10 bases. This CDR3 has 11 amino acids. The table came from immunoSEQ multiplex PCR; TCRdb's copy has only in-frame clones and leaves some out. The sample consists of approximately 500,000 clones, around 90% of them appearing once. The sample's treatment: over 15 received Ad26.COV2.S at low or high dose, single or two shots; 5 received placebo; per-sample allocation not given. The samples date from day 63 after the first vaccine or placebo injection.

This clonotype was obtained from a person aged 18-60 years who received the Ad26.COV2.S COVID-19 vaccine or a placebo. The input for sequencing was peripheral blood, taken in a trial of Ad26.COV2.S vaccine versus placebo. The chain links TRBV5-1 to TRBJ2-1; D unresolved. CDR3 protein: CASSLGWVVFF. DNA of the CDR3: TGCGCCAGCAGCTTGGGTTGGGTGGTGTTCTTC.